Shown below are 16 T cell receptor beta chains from a single sample sequenced in a study of shared clonotypes between healthy human individuals. The assay was immunoSEQ multiplex PCR, and TCRdb's table has in-frame clones only and misses some. The sample holds fewer than 1 million clones, around 96% seen once. The naive CD8 fraction comprised CD45RO-negative cells positively selected for CCR7 and excluded terminally differentiated effector memory CD45RA+ cells. Input material: naive CD8+ T cells sorted from blood. Receptor source: a man aged 25-45 years in good health.

The genes are TRBV7-8 and TRBJ2-5, with 14 bases identical to TRBD2. CDR3 length: 18 amino acids. Germline assignment: CDR1 SGHVS and CDR2 FQNEAQ. V was pared by 0 bases and J by 5 bases, with 8 bases of the junction left unmatched. The chain's CDR3 is CASSLAGTSGRFRETQYF. CDR3 nucleotides: TGTGCCAGCAGCTTAGCAGGGACTAGCGGGAGATTTCGGGAGACCCAGTACTTC.

The V gene is TRBV29-1, the J gene TRBJ2-1, with a tentative D call TRBD2 (6 bases). The CDR3 length is 13 residues. Per the germline V gene, CDR1 is SQVTM and CDR2 is ANQGSEA. With 8 bases removed from V and 5 bases from J, the gap between germline ends came to 16 bases. For the CDR3, the DNA is TGCAGCTGGGGGGACTTTTACGACAATGAGCAGTTCTTC. This translates into CSWGDFYDNEQFF.

V and J are TRBV5-1 and TRBJ2-1; 8 positions agree with TRBD2. Germline V gene lookup returns CDR1 SGHRS and CDR2 YFSETQ. J lost 8 bases, V lost 0 bases, and 7 bases had no gene match. There are 15 residues in the CDR3. The CDR3 DNA follows: TGCGCCAGCAGCTTGGCCAGCGGGAGTTCCCATGAGCAGTTCTTC. Translated: CASSLASGSSHEQFF.

This chain uses TRBV30 with TRBJ1-1; D uncertain. Trimming removed 0 bases at V and 10 bases at J, with 15 bases between. This CDR3 is 13 amino acids long. CDR1 and CDR2 from the germline V gene are GTSNPN and SVGIG (reference sequence). The CDR3 reads CAWSVTASSGAFF. The CDR3 DNA follows: TGTGCCTGGAGTGTCACCGCAAGCTCAGGAGCTTTCTTT.

For this clone: Additional DNA sequences in this sample encode the identical CDR3. The J gene is TRBJ2-1, the V gene TRBV27; tentative D call: TRBD2 (5 bases). This CDR3 contains 13 residues. The germline V and J ends were trimmed by 6 bases and 3 bases, with 9 bases remaining between them. Germline values: CDR1 MNHEY, CDR2 SMNVEV (reference sequence). The CDR3 region is CASSPGLYNEQFF. The CDR3, as DNA: TGTGCCAGCAGCCCCGGACTCTACAATGAGCAGTTCTTC.

In nucleotides, the CDR3 is TGTGCCTGGAGTGAGGGTACCAACACTGAAGCTTTCTTT. Residues: CAWSEGTNTEAFF. V and J are TRBV30 and TRBJ1-1, with no clear D. Germline CDR1 is GTSNPN and CDR2 is SVGIG (reference sequence). This CDR3 comprises 13 residues. V lost 1 base and J lost 2, with 8 bases in between.

This clone occurred once. The chain carries TRBV7-8 and TRBJ1-4, with 8 bases identical to TRBD1. CDR3 length: 14 amino acids. Germline V lookup: CDR1 SGHVS, CDR2 FQNEAQ. Unmatched junction bases numbered 6, after V lost 4 bases and J lost 8 bases. CDR3 in amino acids: CASSWQGAHEKLFF. Here the CDR3 DNA reads TGTGCCAGCAGCTGGCAGGGGGCGCACGAAAAACTGTTTTTT.

The gene calls are TRBV29-1 and TRBJ1-2, with D maybe TRBD1 (5 bases). This CDR3 spans 15 amino acids. V shed 3 bases and J shed 3 bases, with 17 bases lying between them. CDR1 and CDR2 (germline): SQVTM, ANQGSEA. CDR3 bases: TGCAGCGTTGAGAGTGATAGGGCAGGGCACTATGGCTACACCTTC. This sequence encodes CSVESDRAGHYGYTF. Variable domain in full (rest from reference TRBV29-1 and TRBJ1-2): SAVISQKPSRDICQRGTSLTIQCQVDSQVTMMFWYRQQPGQSLTLIATANQGSEATYESGFVIDKFPISRPNLTFSTLTVSNMSPEDSSIYLCSVESDRAGHYGYTFGSGTRLTVV.

V and J are TRBV11-2 and TRBJ2-7; tentatively, D is TRBD1 or TRBD2 (5 bases each). CDR3 length: 14 residues. Trimming shortened V by 3 bases and J by 4 bases, and 13 bases separated the two germline ends. Germline V gene sequence: CDR1 SGHAT, CDR2 FQNNGV. The CDR3 loop is CASSFGTLPYEQYF. CDR3 DNA sequence: TGTGCCAGCAGCTTCGGGACCCTGCCGTACGAGCAGTACTTC.

V and J are TRBV15 and TRBJ2-7; 8 nucleotides agree with TRBD2. Germline assignment: CDR1 LNHNV and CDR2 YYDKDF (reference sequence). This CDR3 is built from 15 residues. Trimming cost V 5 bases and J 4 bases; bases outside gene matches: 10. CDR3 protein: CATSDGTSLSYEQYF. The CDR3 DNA is TGTGCCACCAGCGACGGGACTAGTCTTTCTTACGAGCAGTACTTC.

This rearrangement joins TRBV13 to TRBJ2-1, with D tentatively TRBD2 (6 bases). Trimming took 5 bases from V and 8 from J, leaving 16 bases between them. The CDR3 extends over 14 amino acids. The germline V gene has CDR1 PRHDT and CDR2 FYEKMQ (reference sequence). CDR3 protein: CASSPQEGTDEQFF. The CDR3 nucleotides are TGTGCCAGCAGCCCCCAGGAGGGGACGGATGAGCAGTTCTTC.

The CDR3 sequence is CASSPRGGQGSDEQYF. For the CDR3, the DNA is TGTGCCAGCAGCCCTCGAGGTGGACAGGGAAGCGACGAGCAGTACTTC. J is TRBJ2-7 and V is TRBV7-9; 8 bases map to TRBD1. CDR3 length equals 16 residues. The V gene end was trimmed by 5 bases and the J gene end by 5 bases; junction bases not matched to a gene: 14. Germline V gene lookup returns CDR1 SEHNR and CDR2 FQNEAQ (reference sequence).

The rearrangement uses TRBV7-9 and TRBJ2-7, with a possible D match to TRBD2 (6 bases). In germline, CDR1 is SEHNR, CDR2 FQNEAQ (reference sequence). CDR3 length: 15 amino acids. V lost 8 bases and J lost 2, with 19 bases in between. The DNA of the CDR3 is TGTGCCAGCTCTATCACGGTGGAGGGCGCCTACGAGCAGTACTTC. Translating gives CASSITVEGAYEQYF.

The CDR3 is CASSDFGSNYGYTF. DNA of the CDR3: TGTGCCAGCAGTGATTTCGGATCTAACTATGGCTACACCTTC. This rearrangement joins TRBV2 to TRBJ1-2; D is ambiguous. Trimming removed 3 bases from V and 0 bases from J, with 8 bases in between. The CDR3 runs to 14 residues. The V gene's germline CDR1 is SNHLY and CDR2 FYNNEI.

This chain connects TRBV2 to TRBJ2-7, with 9 nucleotides matching TRBD1. Germline CDR1 SNHLY, CDR2 FYNNEI. This CDR3 comprises 13 residues. Trimming removed 6 bases from V and 5 bases from J; junction bases left unmatched: 5. The DNA of the CDR3 is TGTGCCAGCAGCGGGACAGGGTCCCACGAGCAGTACTTC. It codes for CASSGTGSHEQYF.

V is TRBV10-1 and J is TRBJ2-2; 8 nucleotides line up with TRBD1. The CDR3 is 15 residues long. The V and J ends lost 3 bases and 3 bases, in that order; junction bases with no gene match: 3. The germline V gene encodes CDR1 WNHNN and CDR2 SYGVQD (reference sequence). CDR3 bases: TGCGCCAGCAGTGATGGGACAGGAGACACCGGGGAGCTGTTTTTT. Its translation: CASSDGTGDTGELFF.